Below, one T cell receptor (beta chain) is given with its context. The sample is drawn from a study of CD8 T cells in Susac syndrome. Looked up from germline, CDR1 is LGHDT and CDR2 is YNNKEL (reference sequence). V shed 0 bases and J shed 2 bases, with 19 bases lying between them. The CDR3 loop spans 18 amino acids. A quantity of about 0.5 to 1 ug RNA underwent reverse transcription using random hexamers. TCR beta CDR3 was amplified by immunoSEQ multiplex PCR. This amplification extended across 54 Vbeta and 13 Jbeta segments. Each CDR3 protein is one row after TCRdb ran MiXCR on the immunoSEQ multiplex PCR reads. The table records roughly 200,000 distinct CDR3 sequences, under 97% of them present only once. The study sequenced TCR beta in blood CD8+ and CD4+ T cells. Isolation of CD8+ and CD4+ T cells was performed negatively, whereas enrichment of TEMRA cells was done by FACS.

This sequence joins TRBV3-1 and TRBJ1-2; no clear D gene. The TCR was taken from a human donor with multiple sclerosis. Sequenced material: CD4+ T cells from PBMCs. The CDR3 loop reads CASSQEMRVGISNYGYTF. The CDR3 coding sequence is TGTGCCAGCAGCCAAGAAATGAGAGTGGGAATATCAAACTATGGCTACACCTTC.